These 18 T cell receptor beta chains came from one sample sequenced in a study of blood T cell repertoires in COVID-19. Sequencing was performed with immunoSEQ multiplex PCR; in TCRdb, only in-frame clones are kept and a portion is missing. The sample shows under 95,000 clones, about 85% of them seen only once. The specimen was peripheral blood. These receptors originate from an older woman with acute or convalescent COVID-19.

V is TRBV28 and J is TRBJ2-5, with unresolved D. Germline lookup yields CDR1 MDHEN and CDR2 SYDVKM. Trimming took 1 base from V and 5 from J, leaving 5 bases between them. The CDR3 runs 12 residues. Written as DNA, the CDR3 is TGTGCCAGCAGTTTATCAGTGGAGACCCAGTACTTC. Protein product: CASSLSVETQYF. The whole variable domain, filled in from reference TRBV28 and TRBJ2-5, reads DVKVTQSSRYLVKRTGEKVFLECVQDMDHENMFWYRQDPGLGLRLIYFSYDVKMKEKGDIPEGYSVSREKKERFSLILESASTNQTSMYLCASSLSVETQYFGPGTRLLVL.

The chain couples TRBV4-1 to TRBJ2-3; 7 bases align to TRBD2. CDR1 MGHRA and CDR2 YSYEKL come from the germline V gene. This CDR3 region has 16 residues. V was pared by 4 bases and J by 3 bases, with 10 bases of the junction left unmatched. The CDR3 region has the DNA TGCGCCAGCAGCCTCTCCGGGGGGTCCGATACAGATACGCAGTATTTT. Protein: CASSLSGGSDTDTQYF.

This clone appeared a single time. The CDR3 region is CASNLGADTEAFF. The CDR3 DNA reads TGTGCCAGTAACCTCGGAGCGGACACTGAAGCTTTCTTT. The chain links TRBV19 to TRBJ1-1, with no clear D. The V end was cut by 7 bases, the J end by 3 bases, with 12 bases between. Germline CDR1 reads LNHDA; CDR2 reads SQIVND (reference sequence). The CDR3 is made up of 13 amino acids.

This chain joins TRBV7-2 and TRBJ2-1; D perhaps matches TRBD2 (7 bases). Trimming stripped 5 bases from V and 0 bases from J, with 17 bases between. This CDR3 is 17 amino acids long. Germline V gives CDR1 SGHTA, CDR2 FQGNSA. The CDR3 bases are TGTGCCAGCAGCCCAAGCGGGGCGGGGGCCTCCTACAATGAGCAGTTCTTC. It is translated as CASSPSGAGASYNEQFF.

The rearrangement joins TRBV5-1 to TRBJ1-1; TRBD1 matches at 7 bases. CDR3 length: 14 amino acids. Germline V gene sequence: CDR1 SGHRS, CDR2 YFSETQ. Trimming at V came to 4 bases and at J to 2 bases, leaving 5 bases not matched to a gene. CDR3 amino acids: CASSRDSPNTEAFF. The CDR3 DNA reads TGCGCCAGCAGCCGGGACAGCCCTAACACTGAAGCTTTCTTT.

The J gene is TRBJ1-4, the V gene TRBV4-1; 8 bases align to TRBD1. Germline V CDR1 and CDR2: MGHRA, YSYEKL. This CDR3 is built from 14 residues. V dropped 6 bases and J dropped 4; count of bases not matched to a gene: 4. This CDR3 reads CASRRDRGNEKLFF. In nucleotides, the CDR3 is TGCGCCAGCAGACGAGACAGGGGTAATGAAAAACTGTTTTTT.

This chain connects TRBV10-2 to TRBJ1-1; D is uncertain. The germline V and J ends were trimmed by 3 bases and 1 base, with 9 bases remaining between them. CDR3 length equals 14 residues. The germline CDR1 and CDR2 sequences are WSHSY and SAAADI. The CDR3 sequence is CASSDWQENTEAFF. In DNA, the CDR3 is TGCGCCAGCAGTGACTGGCAGGAGAACACTGAAGCTTTCTTT.

In this sample, this clone turned up once. This chain uses TRBV15 with TRBJ1-5; the D is unclear. The CDR3 runs 16 residues. From germline, CDR1 is LNHNV and CDR2 YYDKDF (reference sequence). Trimming left V 3 bases short and J 4 bases short, with 16 bases between. CDR3 nucleotide sequence: TGTGCCACCAGCAGGAAAGGACTTTCGACTAATCAGCCCCAGCATTTT. Its protein product is CATSRKGLSTNQPQHF.

This chain links TRBV5-4 with TRBJ1-1; D perhaps matches TRBD1 (6 bases). In germline, CDR1 is SGHNT, CDR2 YYREEE (reference sequence). The germline V and J ends were trimmed by 0 bases and 3 bases, with 12 bases remaining between them. The length of the CDR3 is 15 residues. For the CDR3, the DNA is TGTGCCAGCAGCTTGGCCGGGGGGCGGGACACTGAAGCTTTCTTT. Translated: CASSLAGGRDTEAFF.

The gene calls are TRBV2 and TRBJ1-1, with D possibly being TRBD1 (6 bases). The V gene lost 1 base and the J gene lost 8 bases, with 8 bases spanning the gap. Germline-derived CDR1 and CDR2 are SNHLY and FYNNEI. CDR3 size: 12 residues. Written as DNA, the CDR3 is TGTGCCAGCAGTGAAGGTGACAGGGAAGCTTTCTTT. As protein: CASSEGDREAFF.

The chain combines TRBV6-1 with TRBJ1-2; tentative D call: TRBD1 (6 bases). V was shortened by 1 base and J by 6 bases, with 12 bases between the two germline ends. CDR3 size: 14 residues. Germline V gene data show CDR1 as MNHNS and CDR2 as SASEGT. This CDR3 is CASSEDRAGHGYTF. DNA of the CDR3: TGTGCCAGCAGTGAAGACAGGGCAGGGCATGGCTACACCTTC.

The chain's CDR3 is CASSIEAGRRETQYF. Written as DNA, the CDR3 is TGTGCCAGTAGTATAGAGGCAGGGCGTAGGGAGACCCAGTACTTC. The rearrangement joins TRBV19 to TRBJ2-5; tentative D call: TRBD1 (5 bases). This CDR3 region has 15 residues. Germline CDR1 and CDR2: LNHDA and SQIVND (reference sequence). V lost 0 bases and J 5 bases, leaving 13 bases between the germline ends.

There are many counts of this clone. This rearrangement joins TRBV19 to TRBJ1-1; D gene unclear. Per germline, CDR1 LNHDA and CDR2 SQIVND (reference sequence). This CDR3 comprises 12 residues. With 3 bases removed from V and 10 bases from J, the gap between germline ends came to 12 bases. DNA of the CDR3: TGTGCCAGTAGTATTTTTGCGGTTCCAGCTTTCTTT. This codes for CASSIFAVPAFF.

The rearrangement links TRBV19 to TRBJ1-5; D call uncertain. V was trimmed by 8 bases and J by 7 bases, leaving 15 bases between them. CDR3 length: 13 amino acids. Per the germline V gene, CDR1 is LNHDA and CDR2 is SQIVND (reference sequence). The CDR3 region has the DNA TGTGCCAGTCTATCGGGAGAAGGACAGCCCCAGCATTTT. As protein: CASLSGEGQPQHF. The full variable domain, rest sourced from reference TRBV19 and TRBJ1-5, is DGGITQSPKYLFRKEGQNVTLSCEQNLNHDAMYWYRQDPGQGLRLIYYSQIVNDFQKGDIAEGYSVSREKKESFPLTVTSAQKNPTAFYLCASLSGEGQPQHFGDGTRLSIL.

This chain joins TRBV10-3 and TRBJ2-7; perhaps TRBD1 as D (5 bases). This CDR3 has 11 residues. The germline V and J ends were trimmed by 11 bases and 5 bases, with 13 bases remaining between them. In germline, CDR1 is ENHRY, CDR2 SYGVKD. The CDR3 region is CAASQGNEQYF. In DNA, the CDR3 is TGTGCCGCCTCGCAGGGCAACGAGCAGTACTTC.

CDR3 bases: TGTGCCATCAGTCGGACTAGCGGGGAGTCCTACGAGCAGTACTTC. Translated: CAISRTSGESYEQYF. The chain combines TRBV10-3 with TRBJ2-7, with 12 bases identical to TRBD2. The CDR3 has 15 residues. Germline trimming cut 5 bases from V and 1 base from J; bases unmatched to any gene: 3. From germline, CDR1 is ENHRY and CDR2 SYGVKD.

The chain links TRBV21-1 to TRBJ1-1; TRBD1 was called by the table and not checked on the DNA. TRBV21-1 is a documented pseudogene. CDR3 length: 21 amino acids. CDR3 loop: CASRLPTRGGQALIGGTEAFF. The CDR3 DNA reads TGTGCCAGCAGACTCCCCACAAGAGGGGGACAGGCCTTAATCGGGGGGACTGAAGCTTTCTTT.

J is TRBJ2-1 and V is TRBV28; 7 positions match TRBD1. Germline CDR1 reads MDHEN; CDR2 reads SYDVKM. This CDR3 has 15 amino acids. The V and J ends lost 2 bases and 6 bases, in that order; junction bases with no gene match: 7. The CDR3 protein is CASSLNRGLVNEQFF. The CDR3 region has the DNA TGTGCCAGCAGTTTAAACAGGGGTTTGGTCAATGAGCAGTTCTTC. The full variable domain, with the rest looked up from reference TRBV28 and TRBJ2-1, is DVKVTQSSRYLVKRTGEKVFLECVQDMDHENMFWYRQDPGLGLRLIYFSYDVKMKEKGDIPEGYSVSREKKERFSLILESASTNQTSMYLCASSLNRGLVNEQFFGPGTRLTVL.